This T cell receptor (beta chain) originates from a study of blood T cell repertoires in COVID-19. Sequencing used immunoSEQ multiplex PCR; TCRdb keeps in-frame clones, though not all of them. The data show over 30,000 clones, 90% seen once. Germline V gives CDR1 ENHRY, CDR2 SYGVKD. The trim removed 10 bases at V and 1 base at J, leaving 4 bases unmatched. The CDR3 sequence is 14 residues long. This receptor was obtained from a man older than 75 with acute or convalescent COVID-19. The genes are TRBV10-3 and TRBJ2-1; 10 bases line up with TRBD2. The sample taken for sequencing was peripheral blood. The CDR3 sequence is CATLAGGSYNEQFF. The CDR3 bases are TGTGCCACCTTAGCGGGGGGATCCTACAATGAGCAGTTCTTC.